This is a list of T cell receptor beta chains from one sample in a study of human T cells and chemical hapten exposure. In TCRdb, the RACE reads were re-called with MiXCR into one record per CDR3 protein. Here the sample spans about 82,000 distinct CDR3 sequences, approximately 11% being singletons. The starting material was whole blood, obtained in connection with sensitization to the hapten diphenylcyclopropenone (DPC). These receptors were taken from a woman aged 45-65 years with alopecia areata. Some clones in this sample may be carry-over from other donors' samples. The CDR3 runs from the conserved cysteine through the conserved F or W. The order of the fields is V gene, D gene, J gene, CDR3 protein. D genes are given only for firm matches.

>TRBV7-9|-|TRBJ1-3
CASSRTVDSGNTIYF
>TRBV7-3|TRBD1|TRBJ1-6
CASRLGTVNSPLHF
>TRBV10-3|-|TRBJ1-1
CAIGSPVDTEAFF
>TRBV20-1|TRBD2|TRBJ2-1
CSALLAGEQFF
>TRBV7-2|TRBD2|TRBJ2-3
CASSSVTSGGTDTQYF
>TRBV7-6|-|TRBJ2-1
CASSFKESGEQFF
>TRBV2|TRBD1|TRBJ2-7
CASGQELSYEQYF
>TRBV7-2|-|TRBJ1-6
CASSPATLSLHF
>TRBV14|TRBD1|TRBJ1-5
CASSQNEDQGQHNQPQHF
>TRBV27|-|TRBJ2-1
CASRFSVSSYNEQFF
>TRBV7-6|-|TRBJ2-1
CASSLSSGQTLGVLEQFF
>TRBV7-8|TRBD1|TRBJ1-2
CASRTRAGTGVGGYTF
>TRBV7-9|-|TRBJ2-6
CASSPTGPSGANVLTF
>TRBV20-1|-|TRBJ1-4
CSARGGRGLFF
>TRBV27|-|TRBJ2-7
CASSYRGGHEQYF
>TRBV28|TRBD2|TRBJ2-3
CASNLPIPGLAGAVDTQYF
>TRBV21-1|-|TRBJ2-2
CASRFPTNTGELFF
>TRBV6-2/TRBV6-3|-|TRBJ2-1
CASSPEGDREQFF
>TRBV9|-|TRBJ2-3
CASSQREDTQYF
>TRBV7-6|-|TRBJ2-3
CAIGPGEALYF
>TRBV18|-|TRBJ1-5
CASSPGRYQPQHF
>TRBV29-1|-|TRBJ2-7
CSGRGQTPYEQYF
>TRBV19|-|TRBJ1-5
CASRGPSQPQHF
>TRBV7-6|TRBD1|TRBJ1-6
CASSSLDRGNSPLHF
>TRBV7-9|TRBD1|TRBJ2-7
CASSLPGQGAYEQYF
>TRBV10-1|-|TRBJ2-3
CASSESSGANTQYF
>TRBV6-5|TRBD2|TRBJ2-1
CASSGTSGPYNEQFF
>TRBV2|-|TRBJ2-1
CASQGRTGNNNEQFF
>TRBV3-1|-|TRBJ1-1
CASSPQGGHREAAFF
>TRBV3-1|-|TRBJ2-4
CASSQAWGEGVPKNIQYF